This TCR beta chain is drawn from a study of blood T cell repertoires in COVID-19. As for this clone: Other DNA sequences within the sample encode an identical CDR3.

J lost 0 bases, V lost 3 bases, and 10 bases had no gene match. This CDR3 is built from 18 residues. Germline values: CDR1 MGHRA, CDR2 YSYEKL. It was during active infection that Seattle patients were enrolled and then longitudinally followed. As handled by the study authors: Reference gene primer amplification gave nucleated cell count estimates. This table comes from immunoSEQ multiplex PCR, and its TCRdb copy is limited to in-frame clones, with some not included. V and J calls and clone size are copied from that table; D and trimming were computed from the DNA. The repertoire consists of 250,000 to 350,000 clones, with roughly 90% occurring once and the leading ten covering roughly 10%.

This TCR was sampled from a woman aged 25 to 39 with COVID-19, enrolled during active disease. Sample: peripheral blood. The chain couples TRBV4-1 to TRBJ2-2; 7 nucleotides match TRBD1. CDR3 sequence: CASSHLGTETSNTGELFF. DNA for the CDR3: TGCGCCAGCAGCCACTTGGGGACAGAGACGTCGAACACCGGGGAGCTGTTTTTT.